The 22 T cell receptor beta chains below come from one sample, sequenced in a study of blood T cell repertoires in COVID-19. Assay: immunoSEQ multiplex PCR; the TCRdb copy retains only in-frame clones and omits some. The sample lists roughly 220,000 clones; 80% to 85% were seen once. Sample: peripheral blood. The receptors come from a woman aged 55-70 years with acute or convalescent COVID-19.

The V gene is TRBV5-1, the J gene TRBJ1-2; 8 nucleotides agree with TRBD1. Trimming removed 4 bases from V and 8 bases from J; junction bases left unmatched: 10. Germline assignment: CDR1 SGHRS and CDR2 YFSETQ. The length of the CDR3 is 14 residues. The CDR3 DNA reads TGCGCCAGCAGCCTACAGACAGGGGTGAGCGGCTACACCTTC. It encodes CASSLQTGVSGYTF. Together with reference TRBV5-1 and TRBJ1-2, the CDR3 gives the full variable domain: KAGVTQTPRYLIKTRGQQVTLSCSPISGHRSVSWYQQTPGQGLQFLFEYFSETQRNKGNFPGRFSGRQFSNSRSEMNVSTLELGDSALYLCASSLQTGVSGYTFGSGTRLTVV.

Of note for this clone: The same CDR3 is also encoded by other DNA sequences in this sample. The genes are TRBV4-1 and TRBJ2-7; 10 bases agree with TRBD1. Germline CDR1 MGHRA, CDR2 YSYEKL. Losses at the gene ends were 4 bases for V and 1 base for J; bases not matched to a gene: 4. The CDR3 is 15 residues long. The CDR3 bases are TGCGCCAGCAGCCCTGGGACAGGGGTTTCCTACGAGCAGTACTTC. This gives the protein CASSPGTGVSYEQYF.

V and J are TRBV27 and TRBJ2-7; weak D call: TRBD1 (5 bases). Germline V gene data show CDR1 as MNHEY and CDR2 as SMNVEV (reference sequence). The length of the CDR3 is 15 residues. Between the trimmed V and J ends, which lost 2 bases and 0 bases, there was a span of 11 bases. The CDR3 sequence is CASSLAPDTSYEQYF. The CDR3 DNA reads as TGTGCCAGCAGTTTAGCCCCGGACACCTCCTACGAGCAGTACTTC.

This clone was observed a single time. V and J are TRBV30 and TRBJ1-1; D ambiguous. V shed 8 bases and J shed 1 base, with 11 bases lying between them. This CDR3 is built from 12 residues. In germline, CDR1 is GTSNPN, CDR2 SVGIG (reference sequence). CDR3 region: CAGTRGNTEAFF. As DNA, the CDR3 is TGTGCCGGAACTCGGGGGAACACTGAAGCTTTCTTT.

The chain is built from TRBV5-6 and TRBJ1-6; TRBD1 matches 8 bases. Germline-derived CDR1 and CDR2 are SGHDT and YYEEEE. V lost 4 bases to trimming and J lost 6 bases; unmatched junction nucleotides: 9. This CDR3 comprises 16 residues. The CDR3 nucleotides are TGTGCCAGCAGCCAACGTAGACAGGGGTTTAATTCACCCCTCCACTTT. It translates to CASSQRRQGFNSPLHF. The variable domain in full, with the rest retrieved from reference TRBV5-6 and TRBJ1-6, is DAGVTQSPTHLIKTRGQQVTLRCSPKSGHDTVSWYQQALGQGPQFIFQYYEEEERQRGNFPDRFSGHQFPNYSSELNVNALLLGDSALYLCASSQRRQGFNSPLHFGNGTRLTVT.

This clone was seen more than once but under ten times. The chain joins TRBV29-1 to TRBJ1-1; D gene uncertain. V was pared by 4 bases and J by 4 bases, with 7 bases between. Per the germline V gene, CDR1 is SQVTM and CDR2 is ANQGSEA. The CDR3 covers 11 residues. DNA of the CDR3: TGCAGCGTTGTTCGTTTCACTGAAGCTTTCTTT. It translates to CSVVRFTEAFF.

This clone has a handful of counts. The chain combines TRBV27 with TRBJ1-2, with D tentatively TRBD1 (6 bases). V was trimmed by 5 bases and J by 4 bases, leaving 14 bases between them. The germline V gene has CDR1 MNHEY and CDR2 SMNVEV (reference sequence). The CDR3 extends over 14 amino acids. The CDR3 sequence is CASSPGGLGYGYTF. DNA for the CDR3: TGTGCCAGCAGTCCGGGGGGGCTTGGCTATGGCTACACCTTC.

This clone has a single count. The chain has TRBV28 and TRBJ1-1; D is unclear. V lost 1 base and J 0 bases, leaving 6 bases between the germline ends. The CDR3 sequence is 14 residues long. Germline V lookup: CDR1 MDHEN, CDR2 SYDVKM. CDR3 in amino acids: CASSLFAVNTEAFF. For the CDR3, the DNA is TGTGCCAGCAGTTTATTCGCGGTGAACACTGAAGCTTTCTTT. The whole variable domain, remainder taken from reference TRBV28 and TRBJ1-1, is DVKVTQSSRYLVKRTGEKVFLECVQDMDHENMFWYRQDPGLGLRLIYFSYDVKMKEKGDIPEGYSVSREKKERFSLILESASTNQTSMYLCASSLFAVNTEAFFGQGTRLTVV.

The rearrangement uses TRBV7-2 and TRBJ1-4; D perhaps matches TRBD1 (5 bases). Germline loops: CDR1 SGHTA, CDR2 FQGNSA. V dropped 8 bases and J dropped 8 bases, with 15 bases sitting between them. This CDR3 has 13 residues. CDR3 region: CASAGGPGEKLFF. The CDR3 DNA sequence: TGTGCCAGCGCCGGGGGACCTGGGGAAAAACTGTTTTTT.

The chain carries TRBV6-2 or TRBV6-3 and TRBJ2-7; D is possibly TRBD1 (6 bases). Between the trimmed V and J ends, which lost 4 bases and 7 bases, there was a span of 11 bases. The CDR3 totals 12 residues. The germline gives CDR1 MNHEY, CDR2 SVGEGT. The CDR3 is CASSWGTREQYF. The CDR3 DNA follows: TGTGCCAGCAGTTGGGGGACAAGGGAGCAGTACTTC.

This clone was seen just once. The CDR3 region is CASSPGTADYGYTF. CDR3 bases: TGTGCCAGCAGTCCGGGGACAGCGGATTATGGCTACACCTTC. J is TRBJ1-2 and V is TRBV28; 7 positions match TRBD1. The CDR3 contains 14 residues. The germline CDR1 and CDR2 sequences are MDHEN and SYDVKM. The junction had 8 bases not matched to a gene; V was cut back by 5 bases and J by 5 bases.

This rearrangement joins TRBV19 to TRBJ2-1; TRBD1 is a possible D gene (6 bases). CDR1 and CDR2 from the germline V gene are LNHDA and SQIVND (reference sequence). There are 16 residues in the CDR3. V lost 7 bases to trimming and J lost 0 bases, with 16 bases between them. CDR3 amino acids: CASTLRGTFSYNEQFF. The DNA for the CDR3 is TGTGCCAGTACCCTGAGGGGGACATTCTCCTACAATGAGCAGTTCTTC.

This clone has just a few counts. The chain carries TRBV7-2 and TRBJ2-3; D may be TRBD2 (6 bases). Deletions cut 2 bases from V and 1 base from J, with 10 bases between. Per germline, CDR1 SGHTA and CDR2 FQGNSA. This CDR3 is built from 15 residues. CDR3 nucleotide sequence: TGTGCCAGCAGCTTAAGTGGGACTGGCACAGATACGCAGTATTTT. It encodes CASSLSGTGTDTQYF.

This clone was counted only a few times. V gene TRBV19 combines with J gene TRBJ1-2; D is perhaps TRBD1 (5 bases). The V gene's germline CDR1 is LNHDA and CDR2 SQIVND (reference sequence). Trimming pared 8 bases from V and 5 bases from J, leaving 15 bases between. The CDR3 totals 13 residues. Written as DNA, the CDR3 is TGTGCCAGTTCTGGGGGGATAGGTTATGGCTACACCTTC. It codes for CASSGGIGYGYTF.

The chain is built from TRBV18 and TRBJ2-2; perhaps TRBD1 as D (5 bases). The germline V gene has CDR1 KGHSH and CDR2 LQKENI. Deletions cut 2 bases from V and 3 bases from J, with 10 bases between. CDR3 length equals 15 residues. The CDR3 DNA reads TGTGCCAGCTCACCAAGATGGGGCGACACCGGGGAGCTGTTTTTT. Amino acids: CASSPRWGDTGELFF.

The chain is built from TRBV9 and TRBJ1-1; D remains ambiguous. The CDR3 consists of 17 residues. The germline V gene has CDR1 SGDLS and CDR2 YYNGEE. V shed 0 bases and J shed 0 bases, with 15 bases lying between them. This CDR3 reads CASSVGPQILMNTEAFF. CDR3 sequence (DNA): TGTGCCAGCAGCGTAGGTCCACAGATTCTCATGAACACTGAAGCTTTCTTT.

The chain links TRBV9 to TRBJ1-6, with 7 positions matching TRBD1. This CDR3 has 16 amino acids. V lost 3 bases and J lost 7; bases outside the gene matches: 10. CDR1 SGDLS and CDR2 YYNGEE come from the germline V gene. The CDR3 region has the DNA TGTGCCAGCAGCGCTGCGGGACAGACTAAGAATTCACCCCTCCACTTT. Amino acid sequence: CASSAAGQTKNSPLHF.

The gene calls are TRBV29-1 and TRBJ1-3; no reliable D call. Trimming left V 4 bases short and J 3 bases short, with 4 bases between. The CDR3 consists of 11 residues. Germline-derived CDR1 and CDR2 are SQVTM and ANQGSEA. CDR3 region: CSVVFGNTIYF. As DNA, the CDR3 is TGCAGCGTTGTCTTTGGAAACACCATATATTTT.

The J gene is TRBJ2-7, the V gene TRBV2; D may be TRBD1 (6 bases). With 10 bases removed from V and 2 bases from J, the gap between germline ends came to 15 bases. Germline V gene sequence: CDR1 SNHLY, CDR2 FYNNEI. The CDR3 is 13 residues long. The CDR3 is CANKRDTAYEQYF. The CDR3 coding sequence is TGTGCCAACAAAAGGGACACCGCCTACGAGCAGTACTTC.

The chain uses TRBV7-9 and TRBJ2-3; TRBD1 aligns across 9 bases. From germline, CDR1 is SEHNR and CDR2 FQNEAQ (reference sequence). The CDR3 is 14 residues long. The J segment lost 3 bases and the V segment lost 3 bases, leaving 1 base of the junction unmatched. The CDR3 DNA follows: TGTGCCAGCAGCTTTGGACAGGGGACAGATACGCAGTATTTT. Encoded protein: CASSFGQGTDTQYF.

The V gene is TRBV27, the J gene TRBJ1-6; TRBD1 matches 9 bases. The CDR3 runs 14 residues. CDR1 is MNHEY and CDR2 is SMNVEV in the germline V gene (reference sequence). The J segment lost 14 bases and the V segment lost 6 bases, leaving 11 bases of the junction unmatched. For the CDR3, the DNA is TGTGCCAGCAGGAAACCGGGACAGGGCGCATCCCTCCACTTT. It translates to CASRKPGQGASLHF.

CDR3 bases: TGTGCCAGCAGTGAAGCCCACAGTATTGGTCCCGGGGAGCTGTTTTTT. This translates into CASSEAHSIGPGELFF. The chain couples TRBV6-1 to TRBJ2-2; D not resolved. V was shortened by 0 bases and J by 6 bases, with 14 bases between the two germline ends. Germline V gives CDR1 MNHNS, CDR2 SASEGT. The CDR3 extends over 16 amino acids.